The sequence of this TCR beta chain was determined in a study of T-cell reconstitution after alpha-beta-depleted transplantation in children. CDR3 size: 16 residues. V was pared by 4 bases and J by 0 bases, with 13 bases between. From germline, CDR1 is LGHNA and CDR2 YNFKEQ. This clonotype was seen just once. Using unique molecular identifiers, the investigators prepared the TCRbeta library. TCRdb independently ran MiXCR on the PCR reads; one entry per CDR3 protein. The sample lists some 200,000 distinct CDR3 sequences, about 6.8% occurring once. The V and J genes are TRBV4-2 and TRBJ2-1; no firm D call. The sample was PBMCs from the stem cell graft donor, taken from the stem cell graft. This TCR was recovered from a human donor who donated a stem cell graft to a child with Wiskott-Aldrich syndrome. The CDR3 DNA reads as TGTGCCAGCAGCCCCTGGCGACTCTGCTCCTACAATGAGCAGTTCTTC. Protein product: CASSPWRLCSYNEQFF.